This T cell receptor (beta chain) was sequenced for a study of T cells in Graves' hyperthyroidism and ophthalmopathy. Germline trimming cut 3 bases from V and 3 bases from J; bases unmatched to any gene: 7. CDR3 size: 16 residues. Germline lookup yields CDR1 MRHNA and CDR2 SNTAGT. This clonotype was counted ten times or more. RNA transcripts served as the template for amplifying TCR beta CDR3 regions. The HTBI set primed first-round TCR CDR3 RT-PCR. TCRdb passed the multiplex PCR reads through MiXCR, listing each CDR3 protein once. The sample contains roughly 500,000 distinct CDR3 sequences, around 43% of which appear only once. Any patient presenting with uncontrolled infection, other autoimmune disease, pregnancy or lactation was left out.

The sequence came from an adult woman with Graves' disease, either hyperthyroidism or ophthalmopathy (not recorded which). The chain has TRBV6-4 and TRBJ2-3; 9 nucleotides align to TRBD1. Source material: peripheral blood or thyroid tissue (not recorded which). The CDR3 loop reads CASSDSRTGDTDTQYF. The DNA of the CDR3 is TGTGCCAGCAGTGATTCTAGGACAGGGGATACAGATACGCAGTATTTT.